These 18 T cell receptor beta chains came from one sample sequenced in a study of CD8+CD57+ T cells in acquired aplastic anemia. Profiling that covered TCR beta VDJ and CDR3 relied on genomic DNA as its template. TCRdb processed the reads anew with MiXCR; each CDR3 protein has one entry. Of a few hundred thousand distinct CDR3 sequences listed, around three fifths are singletons. The specimen was sorted CD4+, CD8+, or CD8+CD57+ T cells (not recorded which) from PBMCs. The receptors were sampled from a human donor with severe aplastic anemia or a healthy control (not recorded which).

This clonotype appeared many times. J is TRBJ2-1 and V is TRBV7-2, with TRBD2 matching over 12 bases. The CDR3 is 14 amino acids. Germline loops: CDR1 SGHTA, CDR2 FQGNSA. The J segment lost 9 bases and the V segment lost 1 base, leaving 1 base of the junction unmatched. As DNA, the CDR3 is TGTGCCAGCAGCTTAGGGGGACTAGCGGGTGAGCAGTTCTTC. Protein sequence: CASSLGGLAGEQFF. The variable domain in full, with the rest retrieved from reference TRBV7-2 and TRBJ2-1, is GAGVSQSPSNKVTEKGKDVELRCDPISGHTALYWYRQSLGQGLEFLIYFQGNSAPDKSGLPSDRFSAERTGGSVSTLTIQRTQQEDSAVYLCASSLGGLAGEQFFGPGTRLTVL.

This rearrangement joins TRBV7-9 to TRBJ1-2, with D unclear. The CDR3 spans 14 residues. CDR1 and CDR2 from the germline V gene are SEHNR and FQNEAQ (reference sequence). Trimming left V 5 bases short and J 0 bases short, with 10 bases between. CDR3 nucleotide sequence: TGTGCCAGCAGCCCACAACGTACTAACTATGGCTACACCTTC. This encodes CASSPQRTNYGYTF.

V usage is TRBV2 and J usage is TRBJ1-6; D ambiguous. Germline-derived CDR1 and CDR2 are SNHLY and FYNNEI. V was shortened by 6 bases and J by 5 bases, with 14 bases between the two germline ends. The CDR3 sequence is 15 residues long. CDR3 sequence (DNA): TGTGCCAGCAGAGTTGACAACACGAATAATTCACCCCTCCACTTT. This codes for CASRVDNTNNSPLHF.

On this clonotype itself: A much larger clone sits a single nucleotide away, making a read error possible. The chain uses TRBV4-2 and TRBJ1-4; D not resolved. From germline, CDR1 is LGHNA and CDR2 YNFKEQ. V lost 1 base, J lost 8 bases, and 29 bases lay in between. The CDR3 extends over 20 amino acids. CDR3 nucleotide sequence: TGTGCCAGCAGCCAAGCCAAGGCCACAGCCCGATGGGGAAAGGTAGAAAAACTGTTTTTT. Its protein is CASSQAKATARWGKVEKLFF.

This clonotype was picked up many times. The rearrangement links TRBV20-1 to TRBJ2-1, with TRBD2 matching over 10 bases. Germline V gene sequence: CDR1 DFQATT, CDR2 SNEGSKA (reference sequence). J lost 9 bases, V lost 3 bases, and 8 bases had no gene match. The CDR3 is 14 residues long. The CDR3 is CSASKGLASTEQFF. CDR3 in DNA: TGCAGTGCTAGTAAGGGACTAGCGAGTACTGAGCAGTTCTTC.

This clonotype was seen ten or more times. The chain is built from TRBV7-9 and TRBJ2-2; 8 bases are a match to TRBD1. This CDR3 is built from 16 residues. Germline CDR1 is SEHNR and CDR2 is FQNEAQ (reference sequence). The V gene end was trimmed by 5 bases and the J gene end by 6 bases; junction bases not matched to a gene: 11. CDR3 sequence: CASSQQQGVRSGELFF. In DNA, the CDR3 is TGTGCCAGCAGCCAACAACAGGGGGTGAGGTCCGGGGAGCTGTTTTTT.

V and J are TRBV10-3 and TRBJ2-5; 13 bases map to TRBD2. Germline assignment: CDR1 ENHRY and CDR2 SYGVKD. The CDR3 consists of 20 residues. V dropped 3 bases and J dropped 3; count of bases not matched to a gene: 16. CDR3 in DNA: TGTGCCATCAGTGACCCAGTCGGACTAGCGGGGGCCTCGAGCAAAGAGACCCAGTACTTC. Translating it yields CAISDPVGLAGASSKETQYF.

This chain's CDR3 is CATSASPEPYTDTQYF. CDR3 nucleotide sequence: TGTGCCACCAGTGCTAGTCCGGAACCCTACACAGATACGCAGTATTTT. The genes are TRBV24-1 and TRBJ2-3; the D is unclear. The CDR3 is 16 residues long. Looked up from germline, CDR1 is KGHDR and CDR2 is SFDVKD. V lost 5 bases and J lost 2, with 16 bases in between.

The V and J genes are TRBV7-9 and TRBJ2-7; possibly TRBD1 or TRBD2 for D (6 bases each). This CDR3 contains 15 residues. V lost 7 bases and J lost 5, with 21 bases in between. Germline-derived CDR1 and CDR2 are SEHNR and FQNEAQ (reference sequence). DNA for the CDR3: TGTGCCAGCATCCCAGATCGGGGGCCTTTTAACGAGCAGTACTTC. Translation gives CASIPDRGPFNEQYF.

Only one count was recorded for this clonotype. The chain recombines TRBV7-9 with TRBJ2-1; 15 bases match TRBD2. CDR3 length: 19 residues. The trim removed 1 base at V and 4 bases at J, leaving 8 bases unmatched. Germline V gene lookup returns CDR1 SEHNR and CDR2 FQNEAQ (reference sequence). The CDR3 DNA sequence: TGTGCCAGCAGCTTAGGTGGACTAGCGGGAGGGAGTCGGTACAATGAGCAGTTCTTC. Translated, it gives CASSLGGLAGGSRYNEQFF.

A note on this clonotype: The limits of the CDR3 on the DNA are not certain, so only TCRdb's listed CDR3 is given. The chain couples TRBV25-1 to TRBJ1-3; the table calls TRBD1, which could not be checked here. In germline, CDR1 is MGHDK, CDR2 SYGVNS. A total of 22 residues make up the CDR3, ends included. The CDR3 spells CASSFYICGARVGHLSGNTIYF.

In its sample, this clonotype was seen a few times. The chain is built from TRBV5-4 and TRBJ1-5; TRBD1 might be the D (5 bases). The CDR3 consists of 12 residues. V lost 9 bases to trimming and J lost 8 bases, with 15 bases between them. The V gene's germline CDR1 is SGHNT and CDR2 YYREEE (reference sequence). The CDR3 loop is CATQQPGEPQHF. The CDR3 DNA reads as TGTGCCACCCAGCAGCCGGGGGAGCCCCAGCATTTT.

The chain joins TRBV7-3 to TRBJ2-2; perhaps TRBD2 as D (6 bases). The CDR3 spans 15 residues. V was shortened by 8 bases and J by 6 bases, with 19 bases between the two germline ends. Per germline, CDR1 SGHTA and CDR2 FQGTGA. The CDR3 nucleotides are TGTGCCAGCGCCCTACTAGCTTATGGCGCCGGGGAGCTGTTTTTT. Its protein is CASALLAYGAGELFF.

This chain links TRBV13 with TRBJ2-3, with TRBD2 matching 10 bases. CDR1 and CDR2 (germline): PRHDT, FYEKMQ (reference sequence). Germline trimming cut 4 bases from V and 2 bases from J; bases unmatched to any gene: 3. The CDR3 is 15 amino acids. In DNA, the CDR3 is TGTGCCAGCAGCTACGGACTAGCGGCCACAGATACGCAGTATTTT. This sequence encodes CASSYGLAATDTQYF.

In regard to this clonotype: At one boundary the junction diverges from the germline segment, which might be a read error. The chain uses TRBV24-1 and TRBJ2-2, with TRBD1 as a possible D gene (6 bases). This CDR3 region has 15 residues. The germline gives CDR1 KGHDR, CDR2 SFDVKD. For the CDR3, the DNA is TGTGCCACCAGCGATTTGCAGGGGTCCACCGGGGAGCTGTTTTTT. It encodes CATSDLQGSTGELFF.

In this sample, this clonotype turned up a few times. This rearrangement joins TRBV10-3 to TRBJ2-7; 9 nucleotides align to TRBD1. The length of the CDR3 is 13 residues. J lost 3 bases, V lost 7 bases, and 4 bases had no gene match. Germline V gives CDR1 ENHRY, CDR2 SYGVKD. This CDR3 reads CAITPGQGYEQYF. CDR3 in DNA: TGTGCCATCACTCCGGGACAGGGCTACGAGCAGTACTTC.

This clonotype has a count of ten or more. This chain connects TRBV9 to TRBJ2-3; no firm D call. V dropped 2 bases and J dropped 0 bases, with 10 bases sitting between them. The germline gives CDR1 SGDLS, CDR2 YYNGEE. There are 15 residues in the CDR3. The CDR3 coding sequence is TGTGCCAGCAGCGTTCTACCCACTAGCACAGATACGCAGTATTTT. Translated, it gives CASSVLPTSTDTQYF.

The chain recombines TRBV5-6 with TRBJ1-2; a weak D match, TRBD1 (5 bases). The germline V gene has CDR1 SGHDT and CDR2 YYEEEE. Trimming took off 6 bases at V and 4 bases at J, with 13 bases between the two ends. The CDR3 consists of 13 residues. As DNA, the CDR3 is TGTGCCAGCACAACCGGGACGTTCTATGGCTACACCTTC. Its protein product is CASTTGTFYGYTF.